This T cell receptor beta chain originates from a study of cytomegalovirus exposure and HLA in healthy donors. This CDR3 has 19 amino acids. CDR1 is MNHEY, CDR2 SMNVEV, per germline (reference sequence). PCR was performed using 60 Vbeta and 13 Jbeta primers. TCRdb's copy holds only in-frame clones and misses some; the assay was immunoSEQ multiplex PCR. Among under 150,000 clones listed, over 60% were seen once. Sequenced: PBMCs. This clonotype was obtained from a man aged 35 to 55 in good health and CMV-seropositive. The gene calls are TRBV27 and TRBJ2-5; 9 bases fit TRBD1. The tail of the sequence fits TRBJ2-7 better, so the J call may be wrong. This CDR3 reads CASSPPGQGFFSGSYEQYF. In nucleotides, the CDR3 is TGTGCCAGCAGCCCCCCGGGACAGGGTTTCTTTTCGGGTTCCTACGAGCAGTACTTC.